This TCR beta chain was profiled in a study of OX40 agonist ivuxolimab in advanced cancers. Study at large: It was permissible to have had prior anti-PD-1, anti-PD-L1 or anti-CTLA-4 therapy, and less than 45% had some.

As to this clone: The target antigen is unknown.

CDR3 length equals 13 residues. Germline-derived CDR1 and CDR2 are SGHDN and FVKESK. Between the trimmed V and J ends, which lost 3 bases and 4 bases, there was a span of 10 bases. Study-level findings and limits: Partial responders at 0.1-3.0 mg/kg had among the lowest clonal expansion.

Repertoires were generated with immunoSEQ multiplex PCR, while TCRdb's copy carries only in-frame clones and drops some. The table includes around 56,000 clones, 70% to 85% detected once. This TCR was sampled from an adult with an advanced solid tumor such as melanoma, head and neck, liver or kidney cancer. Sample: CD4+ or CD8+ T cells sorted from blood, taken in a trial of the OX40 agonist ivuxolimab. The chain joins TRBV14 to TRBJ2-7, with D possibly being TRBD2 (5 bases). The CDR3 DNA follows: TGTGCCAGCAGCCAGACTAACAGATACGAGCAGTACTTC. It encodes CASSQTNRYEQYF.